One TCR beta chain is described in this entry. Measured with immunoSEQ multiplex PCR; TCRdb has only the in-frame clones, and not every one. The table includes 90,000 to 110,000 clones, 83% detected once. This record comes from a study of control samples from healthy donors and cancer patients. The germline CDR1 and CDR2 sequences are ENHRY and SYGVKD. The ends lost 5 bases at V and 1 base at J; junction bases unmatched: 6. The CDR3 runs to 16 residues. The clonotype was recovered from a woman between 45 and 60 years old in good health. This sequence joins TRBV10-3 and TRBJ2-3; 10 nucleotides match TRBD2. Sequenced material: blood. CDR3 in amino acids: CAISISGTSGTDTQYF. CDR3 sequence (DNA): TGTGCCATCAGTATCTCCGGGACTAGCGGCACAGATACGCAGTATTTT.